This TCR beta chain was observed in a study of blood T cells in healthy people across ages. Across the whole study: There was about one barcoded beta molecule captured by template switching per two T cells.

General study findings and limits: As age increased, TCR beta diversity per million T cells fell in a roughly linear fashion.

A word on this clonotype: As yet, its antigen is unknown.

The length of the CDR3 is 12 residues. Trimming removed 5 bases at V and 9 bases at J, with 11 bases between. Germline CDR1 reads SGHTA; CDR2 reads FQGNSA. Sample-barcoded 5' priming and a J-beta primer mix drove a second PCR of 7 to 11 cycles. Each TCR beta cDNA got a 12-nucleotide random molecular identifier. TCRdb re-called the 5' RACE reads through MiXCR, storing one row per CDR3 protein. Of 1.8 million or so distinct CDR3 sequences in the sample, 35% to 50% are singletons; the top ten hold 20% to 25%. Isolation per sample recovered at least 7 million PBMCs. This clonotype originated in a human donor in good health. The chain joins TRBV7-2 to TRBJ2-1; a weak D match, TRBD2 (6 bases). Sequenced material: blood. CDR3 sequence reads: CASSVWTTEQFF. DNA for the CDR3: TGTGCCAGCAGCGTTTGGACTACTGAGCAGTTCTTC.